Listed here is a single TCR beta chain. What it recognizes is unknown. The data were obtained in a study of cytomegalovirus exposure and HLA in healthy donors. Study-level information: The roughly 130 validation repertoires used the same platform as the approximately 620 first-cohort repertoires (as reported by a later analysis). The study, taken as a whole, reports: Investigators reported 150 to 200 TCR beta chains as tied to cytomegalovirus. High sensitivity and specificity were reportedly achieved when the classifier diagnosed cytomegalovirus status.

Germline V lookup: CDR1 SGHVS, CDR2 FQNEAQ. V was shortened by 2 bases and J by 1 base, with 21 bases between the two germline ends. The CDR3 is 18 amino acids. The table came from immunoSEQ multiplex PCR; TCRdb's copy has only in-frame clones and leaves some out. The sample shows 200,000 or so clones, about nine tenths of them seen only once. The receptor was derived from a young woman in good health and CMV-seropositive. Sequencing was performed on PBMCs. The chain joins TRBV7-8 to TRBJ2-7; perhaps TRBD1 as D (5 bases). The chain's CDR3 is CASSLSQWLGLLSYEQYF. The CDR3 coding sequence is TGTGCCAGCAGCTTATCCCAATGGTTGGGGCTTCTATCCTACGAGCAGTACTTC.